This T cell receptor (beta chain) appears in the sequencing data of a study of cytomegalovirus exposure and HLA in healthy donors. CDR3 length: 17 amino acids. V lost 4 bases, J lost 0 bases, and 16 bases lay in between. Germline lookup yields CDR1 KGHSY and CDR2 FQNENV. Amplification used 60 Vbeta primers and 13 Jbeta primers. Data came from immunoSEQ multiplex PCR; TCRdb stores just in-frame clones and leaves some out. The sample shows around 79,000 clones, 73% of them seen only once. This clonotype was sampled from a woman aged 40 to 49 in good health and CMV-seropositive. The chain couples TRBV16 to TRBJ1-5, with D perhaps TRBD1 (5 bases). The sample was PBMCs. Written as DNA, the CDR3 is TGTGCCAGCAGCCGGGGCGAGGTATCATATAGCAATCAGCCCCAGCATTTT. Translation gives CASSRGEVSYSNQPQHF.